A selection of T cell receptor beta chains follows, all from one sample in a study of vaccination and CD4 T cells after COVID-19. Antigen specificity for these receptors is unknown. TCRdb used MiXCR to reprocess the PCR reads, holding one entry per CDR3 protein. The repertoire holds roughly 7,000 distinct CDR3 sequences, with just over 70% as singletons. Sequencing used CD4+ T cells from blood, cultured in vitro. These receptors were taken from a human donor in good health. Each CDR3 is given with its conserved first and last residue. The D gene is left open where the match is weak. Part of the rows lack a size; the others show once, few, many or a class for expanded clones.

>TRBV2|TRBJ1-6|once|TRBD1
CASSEAGQGSSPLHF
TGTGCCAGCAGTGAAGCAGGACAGGGGTCTTCACCCCTCCACTTT
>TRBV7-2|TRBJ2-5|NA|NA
CASSPSVSLRETQYF
TGTGCCAGCAGCCCCAGCGTTTCGTTGCGAGAGACCCAGTACTTC
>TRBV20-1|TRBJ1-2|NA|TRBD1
CSAPTGVEYGYTF
TGCAGTGCTCCGACAGGGGTAGAGTATGGCTACACCTTC
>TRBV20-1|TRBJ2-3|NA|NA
CSAPSQRDGTDTQYF
TGCAGTGCCCCCTCGCAGCGAGACGGCACAGATACGCAGTATTTT
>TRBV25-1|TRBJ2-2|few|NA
CASSEYVLTGELFF
TGTGCCAGCAGTGAATACGTATTAACCGGGGAGCTGTTTTTT
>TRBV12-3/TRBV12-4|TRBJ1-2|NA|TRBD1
CASTDIQGYGYTF
TGTGCCAGCACCGACATACAGGGGTATGGCTACACCTTC
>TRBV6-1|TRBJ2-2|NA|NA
CASMVPGTGELFF
TGTGCCAGCATGGTACCTGGGACCGGGGAGCTGTTTTTT
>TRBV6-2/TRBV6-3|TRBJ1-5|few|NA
CASSYPGRNQPQHF
TGTGCCAGCAGTTACCCGGGGCGCAATCAGCCCCAGCATTTT
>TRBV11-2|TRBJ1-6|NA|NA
CASSRNVAGYSPLHF
TGTGCCAGCAGCCGTAACGTGGCGGGGTATTCACCCCTCCACTTT
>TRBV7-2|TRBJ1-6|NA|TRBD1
CASSHGTADSPLHF
TGTGCCAGCAGCCACGGGACAGCAGATTCACCCCTCCACTTT
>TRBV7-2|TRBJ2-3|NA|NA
CASSLDPTDTQYF
TGTGCCAGCAGCTTAGATCCCACAGATACGCAGTATTTT
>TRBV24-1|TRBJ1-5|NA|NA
CATSEGNSNQPQHF
TGTGCCACCAGTGAGGGAAATAGCAATCAGCCCCAGCATTTT
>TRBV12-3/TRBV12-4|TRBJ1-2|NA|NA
CASSLARRNYGYTF
TGTGCCAGCAGTTTGGCCAGGCGAAACTATGGCTACACCTTC
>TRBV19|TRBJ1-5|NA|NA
CASSIDTGVSNQPQHF
TGTGCCAGTAGTATAGATACCGGGGTCAGCAATCAGCCCCAGCATTTT
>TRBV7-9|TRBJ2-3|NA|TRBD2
CASSQRTSGTQYF
TGTGCCAGCAGCCAAAGGACTAGTGGTACGCAGTATTTT
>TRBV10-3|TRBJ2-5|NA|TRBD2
CAIRAGLAAFQETQYF
TGTGCCATCAGGGCTGGGCTAGCGGCTTTTCAAGAGACCCAGTACTTC
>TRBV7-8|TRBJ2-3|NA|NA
CASSAGGDTQYF
TGTGCCAGCAGCGCCGGCGGGGATACGCAGTATTTT
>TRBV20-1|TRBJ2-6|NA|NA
CSAWRDTRSSGANVLTF
TGCAGTGCGTGGCGGGACACGCGAAGCTCTGGGGCCAACGTCCTGACTTTC
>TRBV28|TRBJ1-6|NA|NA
CASSLIPGNYNSPLHF
TGTGCCAGCAGTTTAATCCCAGGGAACTATAATTCACCCCTCCACTTT
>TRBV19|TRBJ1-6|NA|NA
CASSTRTGSSYNSPLRF
TGTGCCAGTAGTACCCGGACGGGGAGCTCCTATAATTCACCCCTCCGCTTT
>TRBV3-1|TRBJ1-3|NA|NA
CASSQELQYTIYF
TGTGCCAGCAGCCAAGAGCTACAGTACACCATATATTTT
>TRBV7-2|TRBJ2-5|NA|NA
CASSPSGPQETQYF
TGTGCCAGCAGCCCAAGCGGGCCCCAAGAGACCCAGTACTTC
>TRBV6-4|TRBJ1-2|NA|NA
CASSDGVAGGYTF
TGTGCCAGCAGTGACGGGGTAGCCGGTGGCTACACCTTC
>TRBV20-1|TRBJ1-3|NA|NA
CSASLDPDTIYF
TGCAGTGCTAGTTTGGACCCAGACACCATATATTTT